This section outlines one TCR beta chain sequence together with its context. What it binds is unknown. Only in-frame clones appear in the TCRdb table, and some are missing; sequencing was by immunoSEQ multiplex PCR. The sample lists about 200,000 clones; approximately 90% were seen once. This sample was taken from a study of T cell responses to AZD1222 COVID-19 vaccine. Study-wide results and limits: Variant regions that are unmutated are reportedly the target of nearly half of spike-specific TCRs. Distributed over spike, vaccine-associated CD4 TCRs predominated at 160-218 and 743-854.

The CDR3 totals 20 residues. CDR1 and CDR2 from the germline V gene are MNHEY and SMNVEV (reference sequence). J was trimmed by 7 bases and V by 4 bases; bases with no gene match: 24. The sequenced sample was peripheral blood, obtained 28 days after the second AZD1222 dose. This receptor was identified in an adult who received the AZD1222 COVID-19 vaccine. The chain combines TRBV27 with TRBJ1-4, with TRBD1 matching over 7 bases. The CDR3 nucleotides read TGTGCCAGCAGTTCACTGACTCCGGGACAGTTCTGGTCAGGGGGTGAAAAACTGTTTTTT. Protein sequence: CASSSLTPGQFWSGGEKLFF.